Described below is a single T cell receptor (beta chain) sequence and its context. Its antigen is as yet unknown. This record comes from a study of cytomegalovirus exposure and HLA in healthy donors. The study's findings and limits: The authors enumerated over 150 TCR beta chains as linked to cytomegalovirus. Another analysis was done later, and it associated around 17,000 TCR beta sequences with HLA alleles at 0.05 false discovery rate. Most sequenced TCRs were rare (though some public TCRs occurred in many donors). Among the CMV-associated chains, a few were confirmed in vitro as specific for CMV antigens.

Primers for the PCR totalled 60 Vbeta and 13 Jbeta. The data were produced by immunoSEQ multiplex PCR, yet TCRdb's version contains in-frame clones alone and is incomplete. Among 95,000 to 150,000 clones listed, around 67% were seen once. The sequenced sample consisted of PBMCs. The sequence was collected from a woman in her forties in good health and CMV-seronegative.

As DNA, the CDR3 is TGTGCCTCAGCAGTTGATGGGCTAGCGGGCGAGCAGTTCTTC. Its translation is CASAVDGLAGEQFF. V gene TRBV2 combines with J gene TRBJ2-1, with TRBD2 matching 8 bases. CDR1 SNHLY and CDR2 FYNNEI come from the germline V gene. This CDR3 has 14 amino acids. Unmatched junction bases numbered 16, after V lost 11 bases and J lost 10 bases.